Detailed here is one T cell receptor beta chain. What it binds is not known. The CDR3 is made up of 15 amino acids. Per germline, CDR1 MNHEY and CDR2 SVGAGI. V was pared by 4 bases and J by 3 bases, with 16 bases between. These data come from a study of cytomegalovirus exposure and HLA in healthy donors. Study overall: An earlier analysis found around 120 million unique TCR beta sequences from around 180 million T cells. When 300 to 500 donors were genotyped, roughly 82% of them were found to fall in the Caucasian-associated ancestry cluster.

Broader study findings: A link between a missense DCLRE1C variant and TCR beta V- and J-gene trimming emerged from a later analysis.

In the PCR, 60 Vbeta and 13 Jbeta primers were used. The protocol was immunoSEQ multiplex PCR, while the TCRdb copy is restricted to in-frame clones and leaves out a portion. The data show 150,000 to 200,000 clones, about 69% seen once. The TCR sequence derives from a male donor in good health and CMV-seronegative. This chain connects TRBV6-5 to TRBJ2-7; D is possibly TRBD1 or TRBD2 (5 bases each). The sample comprised PBMCs. The CDR3 DNA reads as TGTGCCAGCAGTTTCTCAGGGAGCGGCGGCTACGAGCAGTACTTC. Residues: CASSFSGSGGYEQYF.